This T cell receptor beta chain was captured in a study of T cell changes during pregnancy in multiple sclerosis. Germline-derived CDR1 and CDR2 are GTSNPN and SVGIG (reference sequence). V lost 1 base and J lost 0, with 7 bases in between. The CDR3 covers 15 residues. Libraries were prepared by immunoSEQ multiplex PCR; TCRdb keeps only in-frame clonotypes and omits some of them. The table shows tens of thousands of clones, with roughly 90% occurring only once. The chain uses TRBV30 and TRBJ1-6; no reliable D call. The origin of this receptor is a female donor in good health, enrolled as a control in a pregnancy study. This material consisted of peripheral blood, taken in the first trimester of pregnancy. As DNA, the CDR3 is TGTGCCTGGAGTGGGGAGAGCTCCTATAATTCACCCCTCCACTTT. Residues: CAWSGESSYNSPLHF.